This passage covers 14 T cell receptor beta chains from one sample sequenced in a study of blood T cell repertoires in COVID-19. Profiled with immunoSEQ multiplex PCR; TCRdb holds only in-frame clones, not every one. The table includes about 190,000 clones, 84% detected once. The source material was peripheral blood. These TCRs come from a woman between 65 and 79 years old with active or convalescent COVID-19.

This clone was observed a single time. This rearrangement joins TRBV7-9 to TRBJ1-1; no reliable D call. The ends were cut back, 1 base at V and 6 bases at J, with 9 bases in the middle. Germline CDR1 and CDR2: SEHNR and FQNEAQ (reference sequence). CDR3 length equals 13 residues. This CDR3 reads CASSLGPNAEAFF. In nucleotides, the CDR3 is TGTGCCAGCAGCTTAGGGCCCAACGCTGAAGCTTTCTTT.

The V call is TRBV6-5, the J call TRBJ1-4; 8 bases align to TRBD1. This CDR3 region has 15 residues. The V and J ends lost 0 bases and 7 bases, in that order; junction bases with no gene match: 4. Germline V lookup: CDR1 MNHEY, CDR2 SVGAGI. CDR3 nucleotide sequence: TGTGCCAGCAGTTACTCCAGGGGGCTCGGTGAAAAACTGTTTTTT. Its protein product is CASSYSRGLGEKLFF.

The CDR3: CASSEVGQGTEQFF. CDR3 in DNA: TGTGCCAGCAGTGAAGTCGGGCAGGGTACTGAGCAGTTCTTC. This chain links TRBV25-1 with TRBJ2-1, with D possibly matching TRBD1 (5 bases). This CDR3 comprises 14 residues. Germline CDR1 MGHDK, CDR2 SYGVNS. Trimming stripped 2 bases from V and 9 bases from J, with 14 bases between.

The chain uses TRBV5-4 and TRBJ1-1, with TRBD1 as a possible D gene (6 bases). V lost 4 bases and J lost 7, with 11 bases in between. The CDR3 is made up of 12 amino acids. Per the germline V gene, CDR1 is SGHNT and CDR2 is YYREEE (reference sequence). The CDR3, as DNA: TGTGCCAGCAGCCTTGACAGGCTTGAAGCTTTCTTT. Encoded protein: CASSLDRLEAFF.

This clone was observed a single time. The chain links TRBV6-6 to TRBJ2-1; 8 nucleotides align to TRBD1. The CDR3 is 15 amino acids. Germline V gives CDR1 MNHNY, CDR2 SVGAGI (reference sequence). The V and J ends lost 0 bases and 6 bases, in that order; junction bases with no gene match: 4. The CDR3 coding sequence is TGTGCCAGCAGTTACTCCCCGGACAGGGTCAATGAGCAGTTCTTC. This encodes CASSYSPDRVNEQFF.

The V call is TRBV19, the J call TRBJ1-2; TRBD1 matches at 7 bases. Germline CDR1 and CDR2: LNHDA and SQIVND (reference sequence). This CDR3 region has 16 residues. V dropped 8 bases and J dropped 0; count of bases not matched to a gene: 12. The CDR3 DNA reads TGTGCCAGTTGGGCGCCCGGACAGGCGGCTAACTATGGCTACACCTTC. Its protein is CASWAPGQAANYGYTF.

The chain couples TRBV3-1 (or the pseudogene TRBV3-2) to TRBJ2-3, with 15 bases matching TRBD2. The length of the CDR3 is 16 residues. V dropped 3 bases and J dropped 4; count of bases not matched to a gene: 2. CDR1 and CDR2 (germline): LGHDT, YNNKEL (reference sequence). The CDR3 nucleotides are TGTGCCAGCAGCCAGAGGACTAGCGGGAGGGCAGATACGCAGTATTTT. Its protein is CASSQRTSGRADTQYF.

The CDR3: CRTSGSEQYF. The CDR3 nucleotides read TGCAGGACTAGCGGGAGCGAGCAGTACTTC. The gene calls are TRBV20-1 and TRBJ2-7, with 12 nucleotides matching TRBD2. The CDR3 loop spans 10 amino acids. Germline V lookup: CDR1 DFQATT, CDR2 SNEGSKA (reference sequence).

This clone came up once. The rearrangement joins TRBV7-2 to TRBJ2-7; no clear D gene. Germline values: CDR1 SGHTA, CDR2 FQGNSA. Trimming took 3 bases from V and 3 from J, leaving 12 bases between them. The CDR3 contains 14 residues. The CDR3 here is CASSFWNYNYEQYF. The CDR3 DNA reads TGTGCCAGCAGCTTTTGGAACTATAACTACGAGCAGTACTTC.

The chain combines TRBV5-4 with TRBJ2-7; tentative D call: TRBD1 (6 bases). This CDR3 contains 13 residues. The germline CDR1 and CDR2 sequences are SGHNT and YYREEE (reference sequence). Trimming left V 4 bases short and J 4 bases short, with 12 bases between. Written as DNA, the CDR3 is TGTGCCAGCAGCCGTGGGGGCCGATACGAGCAGTACTTC. It encodes CASSRGGRYEQYF.

This clone has a count of ten or more. V usage is TRBV19 and J usage is TRBJ1-2, with 10 bases lining up with TRBD1. The germline V gene has CDR1 LNHDA and CDR2 SQIVND (reference sequence). The CDR3 spans 16 residues. The V gene end was trimmed by 3 bases and the J gene end by 0 bases; junction bases not matched to a gene: 4. CDR3 region: CASSIRDRGTNYGYTF. CDR3 coding DNA: TGTGCCAGTAGTATCCGGGACAGGGGCACTAACTATGGCTACACCTTC.

The chain couples TRBV19 to TRBJ2-2; 12 nucleotides agree with TRBD2. V lost 6 bases to trimming and J lost 7 bases; unmatched junction nucleotides: 6. CDR1 and CDR2 (germline): LNHDA, SQIVND (reference sequence). CDR3 size: 15 residues. The CDR3 DNA is TGTGCCAGTAGGGAGACTAGCGGGAGTGGCGGGGAGCTGTTTTTT. It codes for CASRETSGSGGELFF.

The chain has TRBV11-3 and TRBJ2-7; 7 nucleotides match TRBD2. The germline gives CDR1 SGHNT, CDR2 YENEEA. With V trimmed by 5 bases and J by 5 bases, 6 bases remained unmatched. The CDR3 sequence is 13 residues long. The CDR3 here is CASSRGGYDEQYF. CDR3 DNA sequence: TGTGCCAGCAGCCGGGGAGGGTACGACGAGCAGTACTTC.

This rearrangement joins TRBV19 to TRBJ2-7, with 9 bases matching TRBD1. Per germline, CDR1 LNHDA and CDR2 SQIVND (reference sequence). V dropped 9 bases and J dropped 6; count of bases not matched to a gene: 3. The length of the CDR3 is 11 residues. The DNA of the CDR3 is TGTGCCAGCCGGGACAGGGTCGAGCAGTACTTC. The encoded protein is CASRDRVEQYF. The full variable domain, with the rest looked up from reference TRBV19 and TRBJ2-7, is DGGITQSPKYLFRKEGQNVTLSCEQNLNHDAMYWYRQDPGQGLRLIYYSQIVNDFQKGDIAEGYSVSREKKESFPLTVTSAQKNPTAFYLCASRDRVEQYFGPGTRLTVT.